The 23 T cell receptor beta chains in this list originate from one sample, sequenced in a study of CD8+CD57+ T cells in acquired aplastic anemia. Investigators profiled TCR beta VDJ and CDR3 from genomic DNA template. TCRdb redid the calling of the reads with MiXCR, one entry per CDR3 protein. This sample has about 470,000 distinct CDR3 sequences; less than 35% occur once, and the top ten carry less than 1%. Those patients picked for sequencing had displayed CD8+CD57+ cell expansion on flow cytometry. The sample was sorted CD4+, CD8+, or CD8+CD57+ T cells (not recorded which) from PBMCs. All receptors derive from a human donor with aplastic anemia.

This clonotype was detected a few times. The rearrangement uses TRBV14 and TRBJ1-2; 9 bases align to TRBD1. V shed 8 bases, J shed 5 bases, and the junction held 9 bases outside the gene matches. The CDR3 totals 14 residues. CDR1 is SGHDN and CDR2 is FVKESK in the germline V gene. DNA of the CDR3: TGTGCCAGCTCCCGATGGACAGGGGATTATGGCTACACCTTC. It encodes CASSRWTGDYGYTF.

This clonotype turned up a few times. The J gene is TRBJ2-2, the V gene TRBV19; D perhaps matches TRBD1 (5 bases). Looked up from germline, CDR1 is LNHDA and CDR2 is SQIVND (reference sequence). The V end lost 9 bases, the J end lost 4 bases, and 15 bases lay between the germline ends. The CDR3 covers 14 residues. The CDR3 coding sequence is TGTGCCAGCTCAGGGTTTTTAGGCACCGGGGAGCTGTTTTTT. Amino acid sequence: CASSGFLGTGELFF.

The genes are TRBV15 and TRBJ2-1; 11 bases align to TRBD2. Germline trimming cut 5 bases from V and 4 bases from J; bases unmatched to any gene: 10. Germline V gene sequence: CDR1 LNHNV, CDR2 YYDKDF (reference sequence). The length of the CDR3 is 17 residues. The CDR3 reads CATSGTSGMKVYNEQFF. In nucleotides, the CDR3 is TGTGCCACCAGCGGGACTAGCGGCATGAAAGTTTACAATGAGCAGTTCTTC.

This clonotype was recorded many times. This rearrangement joins TRBV9 to TRBJ1-2, with a tentative D call TRBD1 (6 bases). The V gene's germline CDR1 is SGDLS and CDR2 YYNGEE. V was pared by 0 bases and J by 2 bases, with 14 bases between. The CDR3 is 16 amino acids. This CDR3 is CASSVVPDSPNYGYTF. DNA of the CDR3: TGTGCCAGCAGCGTAGTCCCGGACAGCCCGAACTATGGCTACACCTTC.

As to this clonotype: A read error may explain this, as a much larger clone is one base away. The J gene is TRBJ2-7, the V gene TRBV25-1, with D perhaps given as TRBD1 or TRBD2 (5 bases each). Germline-derived CDR1 and CDR2 are MGHDK and SYGVNS. Trimming took off 6 bases at V and 1 base at J, with 16 bases between the two ends. CDR3 length: 15 residues. The CDR3: CASSQGRDGSYEQYF. CDR3 in DNA: TGTGCCAGCAGCCAAGGCCGGGACGGGTCCTACGAGCAGTACTTC.

This clonotype was seen a few times. The chain combines TRBV12-3 or TRBV12-4 with TRBJ2-1; 11 bases map to TRBD2. The CDR3 runs to 15 residues. V lost 7 bases and J lost 1; bases outside the gene matches: 3. The chain's CDR3 is CASTPSGGSYNEQFF. The DNA of the CDR3 is TGTGCCAGCACCCCTAGCGGGGGGTCCTACAATGAGCAGTTCTTC.

The chain is built from TRBV2 and TRBJ1-5; unclear D gene. V shed 8 bases and J shed 4 bases, with 18 bases lying between them. The length of the CDR3 is 15 residues. Germline CDR1 SNHLY, CDR2 FYNNEI. CDR3 nucleotides: TGTGCCAGCTCACCGCCTGGCCAGCTTAATCAGCCCCAGCATTTT. Translation: CASSPPGQLNQPQHF.

This clonotype was recorded many times. The chain uses TRBV29-1 and TRBJ1-1, with D tentatively TRBD1 (5 bases). Trimming took 3 bases from V and 8 from J, leaving 13 bases between them. CDR1 and CDR2 from the germline V gene are SQVTM and ANQGSEA. The CDR3 length is 12 residues. CDR3 region: CSVEQGRWEAFF. The CDR3 DNA sequence: TGCAGCGTTGAGCAGGGCAGATGGGAAGCTTTCTTT. The full variable domain, with the rest looked up from reference TRBV29-1 and TRBJ1-1, is SAVISQKPSRDICQRGTSLTIQCQVDSQVTMMFWYRQQPGQSLTLIATANQGSEATYESGFVIDKFPISRPNLTFSTLTVSNMSPEDSSIYLCSVEQGRWEAFFGQGTRLTVV.

This clonotype came up many times. Because the CDR3's place on the DNA is in doubt, the DNA is left out and the CDR3 is given as listed by TCRdb. The chain employs TRBV29-1 and TRBJ2-1; TRBD2, as called in the table, went unchecked against the DNA. Germline V gene lookup returns CDR1 SQVTM and CDR2 ANQGSEA. The CDR3 has 12 amino acids, counting both end residues. The CDR3 reads CSVFGSGASEVF.

The rearrangement links TRBV10-3 to TRBJ2-5, with D tentatively TRBD1 (6 bases). Germline assignment: CDR1 ENHRY and CDR2 SYGVKD. V lost 9 bases and J 4 bases, leaving 15 bases between the germline ends. The CDR3 extends over 13 amino acids. CDR3 region: CAIGDIRLETQYF. In nucleotides, the CDR3 is TGTGCCATTGGGGACATTCGCTTAGAGACCCAGTACTTC.

The genes are TRBV5-6 and TRBJ1-3, with D tentatively TRBD1 (5 bases). Per the germline V gene, CDR1 is SGHDT and CDR2 is YYEEEE. V dropped 4 bases and J dropped 4 bases, with 9 bases sitting between them. The CDR3 is made up of 13 amino acids. CDR3 in DNA: TGTGCCAGCAGCGGATACAGGGGAAACACCATATATTTT. This gives the protein CASSGYRGNTIYF. The full variable domain, with the rest looked up from reference TRBV5-6 and TRBJ1-3, is DAGVTQSPTHLIKTRGQQVTLRCSPKSGHDTVSWYQQALGQGPQFIFQYYEEEERQRGNFPDRFSGHQFPNYSSELNVNALLLGDSALYLCASSGYRGNTIYFGEGSWLTVV.

The chain is built from TRBV5-1 and TRBJ2-1, with D possibly being TRBD1 (5 bases). Germline assignment: CDR1 SGHRS and CDR2 YFSETQ. The CDR3 is 13 amino acids. V was trimmed by 4 bases and J by 7 bases, leaving 12 bases between them. The CDR3 DNA sequence: TGCGCCAGCAGCCTGGACACGTGGAATGAGCAGTTCTTC. It codes for CASSLDTWNEQFF.

This clonotype was observed many times. V gene TRBV4-3 combines with J gene TRBJ1-2; D gene uncertain. Germline V CDR1 and CDR2: LGHNA, YSLEER. The CDR3 is 13 residues long. V was cut by 0 bases and J by 10 bases, with 12 bases left in between. The CDR3 loop reads CASSQERGIDYTF. CDR3 nucleotide sequence: TGCGCCAGCAGCCAAGAGCGAGGGATCGACTACACCTTC.

In its sample, this clonotype was seen many times. The chain has TRBV19 and TRBJ2-1; D call uncertain. Germline CDR1 LNHDA, CDR2 SQIVND (reference sequence). V gave up 0 bases and J gave up 12 bases, with 9 bases separating them. The CDR3 loop spans 12 amino acids. The CDR3 coding sequence is TGTGCCAGTAGTATAGACGGGTGGGTGCAGTTCTTC. Translated, it gives CASSIDGWVQFF.

This clonotype was observed a few times. This chain uses TRBV7-9 with TRBJ1-1, with 8 nucleotides matching TRBD1. With V trimmed by 4 bases and J by 5 bases, 12 bases remained unmatched. The CDR3 has 16 amino acids. Per germline, CDR1 SEHNR and CDR2 FQNEAQ (reference sequence). The CDR3 nucleotides are TGTGCCAGCAGCTCATTACTACAGGGGGTATATACTGAAGCTTTCTTT. Residues: CASSSLLQGVYTEAFF.

This clonotype was seen once. The CDR3 nucleotides read TGCGCCAGCAGTGAGTACAGGGACGGAGAGCTGTTTTTT. The encoded protein is CASSEYRDGELFF. The J gene is TRBJ2-2, the V gene TRBV10-2; tentatively, D is TRBD1 (6 bases). CDR3 size: 13 residues. Germline-derived CDR1 and CDR2 are WSHSY and SAAADI. The V end was cut by 1 base, the J end by 11 bases, with 11 bases between.

The chain is built from TRBV11-1 and TRBJ2-4; D is possibly TRBD1 (7 bases). Germline CDR1 is SGHAT and CDR2 is FQDESV (reference sequence). V was cut by 2 bases and J by 4 bases, with 24 bases left in between. CDR3 length: 19 amino acids. CDR3 amino acids: CASSLFMRGAGQRKNIQYF. CDR3 nucleotides: TGTGCCAGCAGCTTATTTATGCGTGGGGCGGGACAGCGAAAAAACATTCAGTACTTC. Variable domain in full (rest from reference TRBV11-1 and TRBJ2-4): EAEVAQSPRYKITEKSQAVAFWCDPISGHATLYWYRQILGQGPELLVQFQDESVVDDSQLPKDRFSAERLKGVDSTLKIQPAELGDSAMYLCASSLFMRGAGQRKNIQYFGAGTRLSVL.

This sequence joins TRBV7-8 and TRBJ2-7, with D maybe TRBD1 (6 bases). V dropped 2 bases and J dropped 3 bases, with 11 bases sitting between them. This CDR3 contains 14 residues. The germline V gene encodes CDR1 SGHVS and CDR2 FQNEAQ. This chain's CDR3 is CASSLPRGFYEQYF. Here the CDR3 DNA reads TGTGCCAGCAGCTTACCCAGGGGATTCTACGAGCAGTACTTC.

Ten or more counts support this clonotype. J is TRBJ2-5 and V is TRBV2, with D possibly being TRBD2 (5 bases). The V gene lost 3 bases and the J gene lost 3 bases, with 14 bases spanning the gap. The germline V gene encodes CDR1 SNHLY and CDR2 FYNNEI. CDR3 length: 15 residues. The CDR3 coding sequence is TGTGCCAGCAGTGAGTCAGGTCTAGCCGAAGAGACCCAGTACTTC. It translates to CASSESGLAEETQYF.

This chain connects TRBV7-8 to TRBJ1-4, with D maybe TRBD1 (5 bases). Germline CDR1 and CDR2: SGHVS and FQNEAQ. The V and J ends lost 4 bases and 7 bases respectively, with 19 bases between them. The CDR3 consists of 16 residues. The CDR3 protein is CASSSRQGAGGEKLFF. In nucleotides, the CDR3 is TGTGCCAGCAGCTCACGGCAGGGCGCGGGGGGTGAAAAACTGTTTTTT.

This clonotype was counted ten times or more. The chain has TRBV12-3 or TRBV12-4 and TRBJ1-2; the D is unclear. The V end lost 5 bases, the J end lost 8 bases, and 21 bases lay between the germline ends. This CDR3 has 15 amino acids. The CDR3 DNA is TGTGCCAGCAGTCTAAGACCAACAGCGTCAGGCGGCTACACCTTC. Translating gives CASSLRPTASGGYTF.

V is TRBV20-1 and J is TRBJ1-1, with no clear D. Germline CDR1 reads DFQATT; CDR2 reads SNEGSKA (reference sequence). With 3 bases removed from V and 1 base from J, the gap between germline ends came to 6 bases. The CDR3 runs 12 residues. The CDR3 bases are TGCAGTGCTAGGTCTGAGAACACTGAAGCTTTCTTT. As protein: CSARSENTEAFF.

The chain has TRBV20-1 and TRBJ1-1; TRBD1 is a possible D gene (6 bases). V was shortened by 6 bases and J by 4 bases, with 18 bases between the two germline ends. The CDR3 spans 14 residues. Germline lookup yields CDR1 DFQATT and CDR2 SNEGSKA (reference sequence). The CDR3 bases are TGCAGTGCGACAGCTGGCTTACAGGGCACTGAAGCTTTCTTT. Protein product: CSATAGLQGTEAFF.